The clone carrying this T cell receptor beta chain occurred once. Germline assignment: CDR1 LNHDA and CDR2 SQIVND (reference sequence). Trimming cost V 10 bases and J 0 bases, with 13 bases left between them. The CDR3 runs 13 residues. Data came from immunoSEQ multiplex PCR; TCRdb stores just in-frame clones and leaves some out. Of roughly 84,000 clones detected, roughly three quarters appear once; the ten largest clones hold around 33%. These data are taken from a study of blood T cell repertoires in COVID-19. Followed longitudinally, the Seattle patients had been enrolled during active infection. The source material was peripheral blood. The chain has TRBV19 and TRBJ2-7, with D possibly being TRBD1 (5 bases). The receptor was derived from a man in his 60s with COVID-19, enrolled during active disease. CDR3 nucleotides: TGTGCCACCGTGGGGCAAGCCTCCTACGAGCAGTACTTC. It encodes CATVGQASYEQYF.